Listed here is a single TCR beta chain. Its antigen is currently unknown. This specimen belongs to a study of cytomegalovirus exposure and HLA in healthy donors. Study-wide results and limits: The study had only CMV serostatus as immune exposure information.

The V end lost 4 bases, the J end lost 2 bases, and 9 bases lay between the germline ends. Germline V gives CDR1 SGHRS, CDR2 YFSETQ. CDR3 length: 13 residues. Among the donors, all were healthy bone marrow donors. While unrecorded immune exposures were likely, the donors were nominally healthy when sampled. This PCR relied on a set of 60 Vbeta primers and 13 Jbeta primers. Profiled with immunoSEQ multiplex PCR; TCRdb holds only in-frame clones, not every one. The sample carries roughly 200,000 clones, more than 75% recorded once. Sequenced material: PBMCs. This receptor was taken from a woman between 40 and 50 years old in good health and CMV-seronegative. The chain combines TRBV5-1 with TRBJ1-1; maybe TRBD1 (6 bases). Here the CDR3 reads CASSATGNTEAFF. The CDR3 nucleotides read TGCGCCAGCAGCGCGACAGGAAACACTGAAGCTTTCTTT.